Shown below are 27 T cell receptor beta chains from a single sample sequenced in a study of blood T cells in healthy people across ages. A second PCR, run for about 7 to 11 cycles, used a sample-barcoded 5' primer plus a J-beta primer mix. MiXCR, run by TCRdb on the 5' RACE reads, gives a single entry per CDR3 protein. Among around 1,500,000 distinct CDR3 sequences, 28% were seen once, and the ten largest hold around 7.7%. Sequencing used blood. These receptors were collected from a woman in her 30s in good health.

This clonotype was seen only a few times. The CDR3 DNA reads as TGTGCCAGCAGCCCTCGACTAGCGGGAGGGATACGGTTCTTC. It specifies CASSPRLAGGIRFF. The chain uses TRBV7-2 and TRBJ2-1; TRBD2 matches at 14 bases. CDR1 and CDR2 from the germline V gene are SGHTA and FQGNSA. Trimming took 5 bases from V and 15 from J; bases not matched to a gene: 9. CDR3 length: 14 amino acids.

About this clonotype: At one end, the junction sequence differs from germline, possibly due to a read error. The chain joins TRBV2 to TRBJ2-3; no reliable D call. Germline V gene sequence: CDR1 SNHLY, CDR2 FYNNEI. CDR3 length: 11 residues. DNA for the CDR3: TGTGCCGCGTCAAGCACAGATACGCAGTTTTTT. Its protein product is CAASSTDTQFF.

This clonotype was recorded once. The rearrangement joins TRBV6-2 or TRBV6-3 to TRBJ2-1; D is ambiguous. This CDR3 is 12 amino acids long. V was pared by 8 bases and J by 5 bases, with 10 bases between. Germline CDR1 MNHEY, CDR2 SVGEGT. CDR3 coding DNA: TGTGCCAGCTTCCCCTACAACAATGAGCAGTTCTTC. Its protein product is CASFPYNNEQFF.

This clonotype was seen a few times. This CDR3 reads CASSLGPTWRDTYEQYF. The CDR3 bases are TGTGCCAGCAGCTTAGGACCTACGTGGCGGGATACCTACGAGCAGTACTTC. J is TRBJ2-7 and V is TRBV7-2; a possible D gene is TRBD2 (6 bases). Looked up from germline, CDR1 is SGHTA and CDR2 is FQGNSA. Trimming took off 1 base at V and 2 bases at J, with 18 bases between the two ends. CDR3 length: 17 residues.

V and J are TRBV7-2 and TRBJ2-1; a possible D gene is TRBD2 (6 bases). The V and J ends lost 1 base and 12 bases respectively, with 22 bases between them. Germline-derived CDR1 and CDR2 are SGHTA and FQGNSA. The CDR3 is 16 amino acids. The CDR3 loop reads CASSLEGGVSLVGQFF. The CDR3 DNA follows: TGTGCCAGCAGCTTAGAGGGCGGGGTATCTTTGGTTGGGCAGTTCTTC.

This rearrangement joins TRBV2 to TRBJ1-5, with D possibly matching TRBD1 (5 bases). Trimming took 4 bases from V and 3 from J, leaving 13 bases between them. This CDR3 is 15 amino acids long. Germline V CDR1 and CDR2: SNHLY, FYNNEI. The CDR3 coding sequence is TGTGCCAGCAGTGTGGGGGGAACCCTCAATCAGCCCCAGCATTTT. Translation: CASSVGGTLNQPQHF.

This clonotype was seen once. A much bigger clone sits one base away, suggesting this may be a read error. V usage is TRBV20-1 and J usage is TRBJ1-2, with D maybe TRBD1 (5 bases). Germline-derived CDR1 and CDR2 are DFQATT and SNEGSKA (reference sequence). The CDR3 consists of 14 residues. V lost 0 bases to trimming and J lost 8 bases, with 16 bases between them. This CDR3 reads CSARDRGEWGGYTF. The CDR3 DNA sequence: TGCAGTGCTAGAGATCGGGGGGAATGGGGCGGCTACACCTTC.

This clonotype was recorded many times. The V call is TRBV29-1, the J call TRBJ2-7, with D possibly being TRBD2 (6 bases). CDR1 and CDR2 from the germline V gene are SQVTM and ANQGSEA. The CDR3 extends over 13 amino acids. V was trimmed by 5 bases and J by 5 bases, leaving 16 bases between them. In DNA form, the CDR3 reads TGCAGCGTTTTCCCCGCCGGGGGTCACGAGCAGTACTTC. It specifies CSVFPAGGHEQYF.

The chain is built from TRBV29-1 and TRBJ2-3; tentatively, D is TRBD2 (5 bases). The germline V and J ends were trimmed by 1 base and 0 bases, with 11 bases remaining between them. This CDR3 has 15 residues. Germline-derived CDR1 and CDR2 are SQVTM and ANQGSEA. CDR3 coding DNA: TGCAGCGTTGAAGCTCTAGCACTTAGCACAGATACGCAGTATTTT. This codes for CSVEALALSTDTQYF.

The V gene is TRBV20-1, the J gene TRBJ1-2; possible D gene TRBD1, 5 bases. Between the trimmed V and J ends, which lost 6 bases and 4 bases, there was a span of 18 bases. The CDR3 is made up of 14 amino acids. Germline CDR1 DFQATT, CDR2 SNEGSKA (reference sequence). Here the CDR3 DNA reads TGCAGTGCCACAGATTACGGGGGATGCTATGGCTACACCTTC. Translating it yields CSATDYGGCYGYTF.

Concerning this clonotype itself: The junction departs from germline at one end; a sequencing error may be responsible. V gene TRBV10-3 combines with J gene TRBJ2-3; 10 bases match TRBD1. The germline gives CDR1 ENHRY, CDR2 SYGVKD. CDR3 length equals 17 residues. The CDR3 loop reads CAISVTRQGARRDTRYF. For the CDR3, the DNA is TGTGCCATCAGTGTAACCAGACAGGGGGCGCGGAGAGATACGCGGTATTTT.

The chain is built from TRBV12-3 or TRBV12-4 and TRBJ1-5, with a weak D call TRBD1 (5 bases). The CDR3 covers 15 residues. The germline V and J ends were trimmed by 6 bases and 3 bases, with 15 bases remaining between them. The DNA for the CDR3 is TGTGCCAGCAGCCAGGGCCCCCGGAACAATCAGCCCCAGCATTTT. It yields the protein CASSQGPRNNQPQHF.

This clonotype was counted ten times or more. The V gene is TRBV7-9, the J gene TRBJ2-1; no firm D call. The CDR3 runs to 13 residues. CDR1 and CDR2 from the germline V gene are SEHNR and FQNEAQ (reference sequence). Trimming left V 5 bases short and J 4 bases short, with 9 bases between. CDR3 residues: CASSRDTYNEQFF. The CDR3 nucleotides are TGTGCCAGCAGCCGAGACACATACAATGAGCAGTTCTTC.

In its sample, this clonotype was seen many times. The chain is built from TRBV7-6 and TRBJ1-2; D gene unclear. Germline loops: CDR1 SGHVS, CDR2 FNYEAQ. The CDR3 contains 14 residues. The V end lost 2 bases, the J end lost 3 bases, and 10 bases lay between the germline ends. CDR3 sequence: CASSLSLGDYGYTF. The CDR3 DNA follows: TGTGCCAGCAGCTTATCCCTCGGAGACTATGGCTACACCTTC.

The chain recombines TRBV12-3 or TRBV12-4 with TRBJ1-1, with 7 bases fitting TRBD1. This CDR3 region has 19 residues. V dropped 0 bases and J dropped 1; count of bases not matched to a gene: 14. CDR3 DNA sequence: TGTGCCAGCAGTTTAGCGCGGGACAGCCCTAAACCACCGAACACTGAAGCTTTCTTT. It encodes CASSLARDSPKPPNTEAFF.

This clonotype was seen a handful of times. The J gene is TRBJ2-1, the V gene TRBV7-2; D may correspond to TRBD1 or TRBD2 (5 bases each). The CDR3 is 13 amino acids. Germline loops: CDR1 SGHTA, CDR2 FQGNSA. V was clipped by 1 base and J by 9 bases, with 10 bases between them. The chain's CDR3 is CASSLEGTVEQFF. The CDR3, as DNA: TGTGCCAGCAGCTTAGAAGGGACCGTTGAGCAGTTCTTC.

This chain joins TRBV10-1 and TRBJ2-3; TRBD2 matches 10 bases. Per the germline V gene, CDR1 is WNHNN and CDR2 is SYGVQD (reference sequence). Trimming at V came to 7 bases and at J to 4 bases, leaving 2 bases not matched to a gene. The CDR3 is 13 residues long. CDR3 nucleotide sequence: TGCGCCAGCATGGGACTAGCGTCAGATACGCAGTATTTT. Translation gives CASMGLASDTQYF.

There are many counts of this clonotype. The gene calls are TRBV24-1 and TRBJ2-5; weak D call: TRBD1 (5 bases). Trimming took off 5 bases at V and 2 bases at J, with 11 bases between the two ends. This CDR3 is built from 14 residues. Germline values: CDR1 KGHDR, CDR2 SFDVKD. The CDR3 here is CATSGSGMQETQYF. Written as DNA, the CDR3 is TGTGCCACCAGTGGGTCAGGGATGCAAGAGACCCAGTACTTC.

The CDR3 spells CASSQDIVGGRGTDTQYF. In nucleotides, the CDR3 is TGCGCCAGCAGCCAAGATATTGTGGGCGGGAGGGGAACAGATACGCAGTATTTT. The chain is built from TRBV4-3 and TRBJ2-3, with TRBD2 identical over 9 bases. CDR3 length: 18 residues. Germline-derived CDR1 and CDR2 are LGHNA and YSLEER. V trimming: 0 bases; J trimming: 3 bases; junction bases outside the gene matches: 10.

The chain carries TRBV5-6 and TRBJ2-3, with 12 bases matching TRBD1. The J segment lost 4 bases and the V segment lost 6 bases, leaving 6 bases of the junction unmatched. This CDR3 comprises 15 residues. Looked up from germline, CDR1 is SGHDT and CDR2 is YYEEEE. CDR3 protein: CASIGTGGRADTQYF. CDR3 DNA sequence: TGTGCCAGCATAGGGACAGGGGGCCGGGCAGATACGCAGTATTTT.

The CDR3, as DNA: TGTGCCTGGAGTAATAGCAGGGAGTTTGGCTACACCTTC. This gives the protein CAWSNSREFGYTF. The chain couples TRBV30 to TRBJ1-2; tentatively, D is TRBD1 (5 bases). The CDR3 has 13 residues. Germline CDR1 GTSNPN, CDR2 SVGIG (reference sequence). V dropped 2 bases and J dropped 7 bases, with 14 bases sitting between them.

This clonotype was found many times. The rearrangement joins TRBV5-1 to TRBJ2-5; the D gene is possibly TRBD1 (5 bases). Looked up from germline, CDR1 is SGHRS and CDR2 is YFSETQ. V gave up 3 bases and J gave up 2 bases, with 14 bases separating them. This CDR3 has 15 amino acids. DNA for the CDR3: TGCGCCAGCAGCTGGTTCTCCGCAGGGCAAGAGACCCAGTACTTC. Amino acids: CASSWFSAGQETQYF.

This chain joins TRBV5-1 and TRBJ2-1; 7 bases match TRBD1. The CDR3 has 15 amino acids. Trimming cost V 2 bases and J 3 bases; bases outside gene matches: 5. Germline lookup yields CDR1 SGHRS and CDR2 YFSETQ. The CDR3 DNA reads as TGCGCCAGCAGCTTCGACAGGGTGGACTACAATGAGCAGTTCTTC. Its protein is CASSFDRVDYNEQFF.

In its sample, this clonotype was seen many times. One junction end does not reproduce the germline sequence, and a read error may be involved. This rearrangement joins TRBV5-1 to TRBJ2-5; a possible D gene is TRBD2 (5 bases). Germline lookup yields CDR1 SGHRS and CDR2 YFSETQ. The CDR3 covers 13 residues. The CDR3 here is CASSYGVRETQYF. The CDR3 nucleotides read TGTGCCAGCAGTTACGGGGTTAGAGAGACCCAGTACTTC.

This clonotype was seen a few times. The chain uses TRBV28 and TRBJ2-4, with D unclear. This CDR3 comprises 13 residues. Germline CDR1 reads MDHEN; CDR2 reads SYDVKM. Trimming left V 4 bases short and J 1 base short, with 5 bases between. Here the CDR3 DNA reads TGTGCCAGCAGTTCAGATGCCAAAAACATTCAGTACTTC. It translates to CASSSDAKNIQYF.

This rearrangement joins TRBV7-9 to TRBJ1-2; 7 bases line up with TRBD1. The CDR3 is made up of 15 amino acids. Germline loops: CDR1 SEHNR, CDR2 FQNEAQ (reference sequence). V trimming: 1 base; J trimming: 3 bases; junction bases outside the gene matches: 5. The CDR3 sequence is CASSLGRGPDYGYTF. The CDR3 DNA reads TGTGCCAGCAGCTTAGGGAGGGGGCCTGACTATGGCTACACCTTC. Full variable domain (outside the CDR3, taken from reference TRBV7-9 and TRBJ1-2): DTGVSQNPRHKITKRGQNVTFRCDPISEHNRLYWYRQTLGQGPEFLTYFQNEAQLEKSRLLSDRFSAERPKGSFSTLEIQRTEQGDSAMYLCASSLGRGPDYGYTFGSGTRLTVV.

The table lists this clonotype with many counts. The chain is built from TRBV7-2 and TRBJ2-7; TRBD1 or TRBD2 may be the D gene (5 bases each). CDR1 is SGHTA and CDR2 is FQGNSA in the germline V gene. There are 13 residues in the CDR3. Trimming took 8 bases from V and 3 from J, leaving 14 bases between them. The CDR3 reads CASSSRGRYEQYF. Written as DNA, the CDR3 is TGTGCCAGCTCCTCGAGGGGCCGCTACGAGCAGTACTTC.